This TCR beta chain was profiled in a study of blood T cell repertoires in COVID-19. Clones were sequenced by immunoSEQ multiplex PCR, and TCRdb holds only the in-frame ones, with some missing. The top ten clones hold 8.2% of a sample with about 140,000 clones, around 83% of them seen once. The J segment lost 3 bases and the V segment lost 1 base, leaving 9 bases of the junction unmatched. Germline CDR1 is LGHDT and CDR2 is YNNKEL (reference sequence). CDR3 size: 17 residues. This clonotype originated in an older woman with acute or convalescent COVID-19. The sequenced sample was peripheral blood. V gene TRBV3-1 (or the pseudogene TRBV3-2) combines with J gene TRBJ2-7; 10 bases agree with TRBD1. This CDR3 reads CASSQGQGADYCYEQYF. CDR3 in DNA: TGTGCCAGCAGCCAAGGACAGGGGGCGGACTATTGCTACGAGCAGTACTTC.